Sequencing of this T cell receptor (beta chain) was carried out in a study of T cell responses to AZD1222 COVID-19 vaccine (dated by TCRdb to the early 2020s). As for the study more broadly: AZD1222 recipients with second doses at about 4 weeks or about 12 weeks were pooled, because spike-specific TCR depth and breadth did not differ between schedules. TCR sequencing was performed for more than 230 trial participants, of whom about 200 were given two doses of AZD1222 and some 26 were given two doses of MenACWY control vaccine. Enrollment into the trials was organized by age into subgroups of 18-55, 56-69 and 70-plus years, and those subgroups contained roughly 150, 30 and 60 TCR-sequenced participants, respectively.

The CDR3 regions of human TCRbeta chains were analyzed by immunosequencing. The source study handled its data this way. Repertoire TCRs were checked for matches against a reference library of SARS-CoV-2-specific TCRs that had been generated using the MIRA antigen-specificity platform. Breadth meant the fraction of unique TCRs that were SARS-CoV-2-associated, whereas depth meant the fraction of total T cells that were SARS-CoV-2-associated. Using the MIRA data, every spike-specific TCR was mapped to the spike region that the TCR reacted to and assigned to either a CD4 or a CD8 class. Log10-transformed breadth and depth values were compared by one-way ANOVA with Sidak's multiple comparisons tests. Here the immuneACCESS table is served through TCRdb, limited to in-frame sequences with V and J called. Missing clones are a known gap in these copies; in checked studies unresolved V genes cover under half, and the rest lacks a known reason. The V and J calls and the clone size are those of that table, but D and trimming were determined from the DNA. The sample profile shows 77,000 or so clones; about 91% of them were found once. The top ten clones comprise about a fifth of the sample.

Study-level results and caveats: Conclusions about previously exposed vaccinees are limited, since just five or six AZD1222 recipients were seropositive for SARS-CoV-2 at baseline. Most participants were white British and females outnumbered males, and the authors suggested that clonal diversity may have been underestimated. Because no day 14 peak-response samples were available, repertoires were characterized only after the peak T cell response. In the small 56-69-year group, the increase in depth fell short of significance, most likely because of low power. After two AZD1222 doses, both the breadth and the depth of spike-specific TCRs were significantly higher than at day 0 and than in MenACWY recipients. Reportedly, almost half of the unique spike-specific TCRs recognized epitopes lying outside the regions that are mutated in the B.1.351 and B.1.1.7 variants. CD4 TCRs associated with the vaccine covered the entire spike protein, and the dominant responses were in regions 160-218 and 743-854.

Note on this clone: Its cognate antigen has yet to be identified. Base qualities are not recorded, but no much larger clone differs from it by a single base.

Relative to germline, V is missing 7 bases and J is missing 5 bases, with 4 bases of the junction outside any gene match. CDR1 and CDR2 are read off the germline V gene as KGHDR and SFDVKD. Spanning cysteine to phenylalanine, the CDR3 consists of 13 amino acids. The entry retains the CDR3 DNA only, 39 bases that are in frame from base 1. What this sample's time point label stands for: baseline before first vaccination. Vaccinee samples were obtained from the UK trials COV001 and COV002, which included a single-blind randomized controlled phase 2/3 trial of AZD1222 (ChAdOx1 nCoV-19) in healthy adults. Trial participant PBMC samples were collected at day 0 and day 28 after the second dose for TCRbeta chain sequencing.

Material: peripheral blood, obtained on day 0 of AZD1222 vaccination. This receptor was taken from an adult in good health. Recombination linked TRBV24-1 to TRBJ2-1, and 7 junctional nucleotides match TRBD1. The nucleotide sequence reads TGTGCCACCAGCGACGGACAGGACAATGAGCAGTTCTTC. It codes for CATSDGQDNEQFF.